The 18 T cell receptor beta chains given below trace back to one sample, sequenced in a study of blood T cell repertoires in COVID-19 (TCRdb year 2020). Library prep was done by the immunoSEQ multiplex PCR assay. TCRdb stores this immuneACCESS table with in-frame sequences only. Part of the clones is absent; in the studies checked, under half of the shortfall reflects unresolved V genes, and no reason is known for the rest. The sample includes 30,000 to 40,000 clones, with 85% observed a single time. The ten largest clones represent roughly 15% of the sample. Material: peripheral blood. The source is a human donor with acute or convalescent COVID-19. The donor label of this sample is uncertain.

This chain uses TRBV5-3 with TRBJ1-5, with TRBD1 as a possible D gene (6 bases). TRBV5-3 belongs to the ORF category, with a function that is uncertain. Trimming shortened V by 5 bases and J by 2 bases, and 17 bases separated the two germline ends. The CDR3 runs 16 residues. CDR3 sequence: CARSKLRDRRNQPQHF. CDR3 sequence (DNA): TGTGCCAGAAGTAAGCTCCGCGACAGGCGCAATCAGCCCCAGCATTTT.

The rearrangement links TRBV5-6 to TRBJ1-5; 12 bases match TRBD1. This CDR3 has 17 residues. Germline CDR1 is SGHDT and CDR2 is YYEEEE. The ends lost 2 bases at V and 8 bases at J; junction bases unmatched: 11. Here the CDR3 reads CASSFRPGTGGREPQHF. DNA for the CDR3: TGTGCCAGCAGCTTTCGACCAGGGACAGGGGGCAGGGAGCCCCAGCATTTT.

The rearrangement joins TRBV10-3 to TRBJ2-7, with D possibly being TRBD2 (6 bases). The CDR3 sequence is 15 residues long. The V end lost 3 bases, the J end lost 4 bases, and 16 bases lay between the germline ends. Germline V CDR1 and CDR2: ENHRY, SYGVKD. The CDR3 sequence is CAISDAPSAVYEQYF. The CDR3 region has the DNA TGTGCCATCAGTGACGCGCCTAGCGCGGTTTACGAGCAGTACTTC.

This clone has a handful of counts. The chain employs TRBV24-1 and TRBJ2-1, with unresolved D. The germline V gene has CDR1 KGHDR and CDR2 SFDVKD. With 0 bases removed from V and 5 bases from J, the gap between germline ends came to 7 bases. This CDR3 is built from 14 residues. CDR3 amino acids: CATSDLTANNEQFF. CDR3 sequence (DNA): TGTGCCACCAGTGATTTGACAGCCAACAATGAGCAGTTCTTC.

This chain joins TRBV14 and TRBJ2-7, with 7 nucleotides matching TRBD2. This CDR3 comprises 15 residues. Germline CDR1 and CDR2: SGHDN and FVKESK. Trimming cost V 6 bases and J 5 bases; bases outside gene matches: 13. The CDR3 DNA reads TGTGCCAGCAGTCCCGCCCTGACTAGCATGGACGAGCAGTACTTC. Its translation is CASSPALTSMDEQYF.

The rearrangement joins TRBV7-8 to TRBJ1-1, with D unclear. Germline V gene sequence: CDR1 SGHVS, CDR2 FQNEAQ. The CDR3 extends over 13 amino acids. Trimming took 4 bases from V and 1 from J, leaving 7 bases between them. CDR3 nucleotides: TGTGCCAGCAGCTCCCAGGAGAACACTGAAGCTTTCTTT. This encodes CASSSQENTEAFF.

The chain joins TRBV19 to TRBJ1-5; 7 nucleotides align to TRBD1. Losses at the gene ends were 4 bases for V and 14 bases for J; bases not matched to a gene: 8. Germline CDR1 is LNHDA and CDR2 is SQIVND (reference sequence). This CDR3 is 12 amino acids long. CDR3 region: CASSTQEGGEHF. The CDR3 DNA sequence: TGTGCCAGTAGTACCCAGGAAGGGGGCGAGCATTTT.

The V and J genes are TRBV19 and TRBJ1-6, with D perhaps TRBD1 (5 bases). Germline assignment: CDR1 LNHDA and CDR2 SQIVND (reference sequence). Trimming took off 5 bases at V and 8 bases at J, with 16 bases between the two ends. The CDR3 runs to 15 residues. CDR3 region: CASSLHGGGDSPLHF. DNA for the CDR3: TGTGCCAGTAGTCTACACGGGGGTGGGGATTCACCCCTCCACTTT.

This chain connects TRBV7-2 to TRBJ1-5; 7 positions match TRBD1. The germline gives CDR1 SGHTA, CDR2 FQGNSA. This CDR3 spans 15 amino acids. V dropped 5 bases and J dropped 3; count of bases not matched to a gene: 7. The chain's CDR3 is CASSQSGTANQPQHF. The CDR3 DNA follows: TGTGCCAGCAGCCAATCGGGGACAGCCAATCAGCCCCAGCATTTT.

This clone was counted a few times. The chain joins TRBV28 to TRBJ1-1; 7 bases are a match to TRBD1. This CDR3 is 14 amino acids long. With 5 bases clipped from V and 1 base from J, the junction kept 4 bases outside the gene matches. The germline V gene encodes CDR1 MDHEN and CDR2 SYDVKM. The CDR3 region is CASSPRQGNTEAFF. In DNA form, the CDR3 reads TGTGCCAGCAGTCCGCGACAGGGGAACACTGAAGCTTTCTTT.

The V gene is TRBV10-3, the J gene TRBJ2-3; a weak D match, TRBD1 (7 bases). Germline V lookup: CDR1 ENHRY, CDR2 SYGVKD. Trimming took 0 bases from V and 9 from J, leaving 16 bases between them. The CDR3 is 15 residues long. CDR3: CAISESTGEQGTQYF. CDR3 nucleotide sequence: TGTGCCATCAGTGAGTCGACGGGGGAACAGGGGACGCAGTATTTT.

The chain has TRBV5-8 and TRBJ1-2, with 7 bases matching TRBD1. Germline V CDR1 and CDR2: SGHTS, YDEGEE. The CDR3 is 15 residues long. Trimming removed 1 base from V and 14 bases from J; junction bases left unmatched: 17. In DNA form, the CDR3 reads TGTGCCAGCAGCTTGTTAACAGGGGACGTCGGTGTTTTTACCTTC. Residues: CASSLLTGDVGVFTF. The variable domain in full, completed from reference TRBV5-8 and TRBJ1-2, reads EAGVTQSPTHLIKTRGQQATLRCSPISGHTSVYWYQQALGLGLQFLLWYDEGEERNRGNFPPRFSGRQFPNYSSELNVNALELEDSALYLCASSLLTGDVGVFTFGSGTRLTVV.

V usage is TRBV5-5 and J usage is TRBJ2-1; 9 bases agree with TRBD2. CDR3 length equals 16 residues. Trimming took 3 bases from V and 0 from J; bases not matched to a gene: 4. The germline gives CDR1 SGHKS, CDR2 YYEKEE (reference sequence). CDR3 protein: CASSWLAGSSYNEQFF. The CDR3 coding sequence is TGTGCCAGCAGCTGGCTAGCGGGGAGCTCCTACAATGAGCAGTTCTTC.

The chain employs TRBV6-2 or TRBV6-3 and TRBJ1-1; D unresolved. Trimming removed 6 bases from V and 7 bases from J, with 9 bases in between. From germline, CDR1 is MNHEY and CDR2 SVGEGT. The CDR3 has 11 amino acids. The CDR3: CASSRGLEAFF. The CDR3 nucleotides are TGTGCCAGCAGCCGAGGGCTTGAAGCTTTCTTT.

This clone has a single count. The chain recombines TRBV7-9 with TRBJ1-2, with D unresolved. This CDR3 comprises 12 residues. V was clipped by 4 bases and J by 6 bases, with 9 bases between them. Germline assignment: CDR1 SEHNR and CDR2 FQNEAQ (reference sequence). This chain's CDR3 is CASSYDIDGYTF. The CDR3 bases are TGTGCCAGCAGCTACGACATCGATGGCTACACCTTC.

V is TRBV29-1 and J is TRBJ1-2, with 8 bases fitting TRBD1. V lost 5 bases, J lost 4 bases, and 6 bases stayed unmatched. Germline V gene data show CDR1 as SQVTM and CDR2 as ANQGSEA. There are 13 residues in the CDR3. The CDR3 sequence: CSVPDRGGYGYTF. The CDR3 bases are TGCAGCGTTCCCGACAGGGGTGGCTATGGCTACACCTTC.

The J gene is TRBJ2-1, the V gene TRBV4-3; D is undetermined. Per the germline V gene, CDR1 is LGHNA and CDR2 is YSLEER. This CDR3 spans 15 amino acids. V gave up 9 bases and J gave up 5 bases, with 20 bases separating them. In DNA, the CDR3 is TGCGCCAGTGGAAGAAGGTCCTCGGCGGACAATGAGCAGTTCTTC. It translates to CASGRRSSADNEQFF.

The chain employs TRBV4-3 and TRBJ2-1, with TRBD1 identical over 9 bases. The J segment lost 7 bases and the V segment lost 6 bases, leaving 16 bases of the junction unmatched. CDR1 LGHNA and CDR2 YSLEER come from the germline V gene. The CDR3 runs 17 residues. The CDR3 loop is CASSLTDRGEVLNEQFF. Written as DNA, the CDR3 is TGCGCCAGCAGTCTTACGGACAGGGGAGAGGTGTTGAATGAGCAGTTCTTC.